The 23 T cell receptor beta chains below all came from one sample that was sequenced in a study of cytomegalovirus exposure and HLA in healthy donors (dated by TCRdb to 2017 to 2019). Receptors were amplified or captured by the immunoSEQ multiplex PCR assay. For the multiplex PCR, a mixture combining 60 forward primers for TCR Vbeta segments and 13 reverse primers for TCR Jbeta segments was used. TCRdb took over this immuneACCESS table, retaining in-frame rearrangements with V and J assigned. Such tables are incomplete; in checked studies, under half of the missing clones stem from an unresolved V gene, and the remainder is unexplained. The sample table holds 150,000 or so clones. 1.5% to 2% of the sample is held by the ten biggest clonotypes. Sequenced material: PBMCs. All receptors derive from a woman aged 45-59 years in good health and CMV-seronegative.

This sequence joins TRBV5-1 and TRBJ2-1; weak D call: TRBD1 (6 bases). The V end was cut by 6 bases, the J end by 8 bases, with 12 bases between. The CDR3 covers 12 residues. Per germline, CDR1 SGHRS and CDR2 YFSETQ. The CDR3: CASNKQGDEQFF. In DNA form, the CDR3 reads TGCGCCAGCAATAAACAGGGCGATGAGCAGTTCTTC.

The rearrangement joins TRBV4-2 to TRBJ2-7; tentatively, D is TRBD1 (5 bases). CDR1 is LGHNA and CDR2 is YNFKEQ in the germline V gene. The ends were cut back, 1 base at V and 2 bases at J, with 6 bases in the middle. CDR3 length: 13 residues. The CDR3 here is CASSQAQAYEQYF. The CDR3 coding sequence is TGTGCCAGCAGCCAAGCACAGGCCTACGAGCAGTACTTC.

The chain links TRBV7-3 to TRBJ2-7; D gene ambiguous. Germline CDR1 reads SGHTA; CDR2 reads FQGTGA. V was pared by 2 bases and J by 2 bases, with 7 bases between. The CDR3 extends over 13 amino acids. The CDR3 here is CASSLFPTYEQYF. In DNA, the CDR3 is TGTGCCAGCAGCTTATTCCCCACCTACGAGCAGTACTTC.

The chain combines TRBV6-5 with TRBJ1-1; 8 nucleotides line up with TRBD1. The CDR3 runs 16 residues. Germline V lookup: CDR1 MNHEY, CDR2 SVGAGI. J was trimmed by 2 bases and V by 4 bases; bases with no gene match: 9. The DNA of the CDR3 is TGTGCCAGCAGTTTCACAGGGGGAGTCGGTAACACTGAAGCTTTCTTT. Its protein product is CASSFTGGVGNTEAFF.

The rearrangement uses TRBV19 and TRBJ1-2; 7 nucleotides align to TRBD1. The V gene end was trimmed by 4 bases and the J gene end by 3 bases; junction bases not matched to a gene: 11. Germline CDR1 and CDR2: LNHDA and SQIVND (reference sequence). CDR3 length: 16 amino acids. Written as DNA, the CDR3 is TGTGCCAGTAGTACGCTACAGGGGCGAGGGGACTATGGCTACACCTTC. This sequence encodes CASSTLQGRGDYGYTF. The full variable domain, in which reference TRBV19 and TRBJ1-2 provide the parts outside the CDR3, is DGGITQSPKYLFRKEGQNVTLSCEQNLNHDAMYWYRQDPGQGLRLIYYSQIVNDFQKGDIAEGYSVSREKKESFPLTVTSAQKNPTAFYLCASSTLQGRGDYGYTFGSGTRLTVV.

This CDR3 reads CSSGGYQETQYF. CDR3 DNA: TGCAGCTCGGGGGGGTACCAAGAGACCCAGTACTTC. This chain joins TRBV29-1 and TRBJ2-5, with 8 nucleotides matching TRBD2. Germline values: CDR1 SQVTM, CDR2 ANQGSEA. CDR3 length: 12 residues. V trimming: 8 bases; J trimming: 0 bases; junction bases outside the gene matches: 2. Based on the CDR3 plus reference TRBV29-1 and TRBJ2-5, the full variable domain is SAVISQKPSRDICQRGTSLTIQCQVDSQVTMMFWYRQQPGQSLTLIATANQGSEATYESGFVIDKFPISRPNLTFSTLTVSNMSPEDSSIYLCSSGGYQETQYFGPGTRLLVL.

The chain carries TRBV28 and TRBJ2-1; perhaps TRBD2 as D (7 bases). The V end was cut by 2 bases, the J end by 5 bases, with 10 bases between. The CDR3 runs to 14 residues. Germline loops: CDR1 MDHEN, CDR2 SYDVKM. The CDR3 is CASSLGGADNEQFF. In DNA form, the CDR3 reads TGTGCCAGCAGTTTAGGGGGGGCCGACAATGAGCAGTTCTTC.

The chain carries TRBV2 and TRBJ1-4; D uncertain. CDR1 and CDR2 (germline): SNHLY, FYNNEI. CDR3 length: 14 amino acids. The ends were cut back, 6 bases at V and 0 bases at J, with 8 bases in the middle. CDR3 DNA sequence: TGTGCCAGCAGGGAGGATGCAACTAATGAAAAACTGTTTTTT. Its translation: CASREDATNEKLFF.

The chain joins TRBV6-6 to TRBJ2-7; TRBD1 agrees at 7 bases. Per the germline V gene, CDR1 is MNHNY and CDR2 is SVGAGI (reference sequence). This CDR3 comprises 12 residues. Trimming removed 4 bases from V and 8 bases from J; junction bases left unmatched: 5. CDR3 in DNA: TGTGCCAGCAGTTTGACAGGGACGCAGCAGTACTTC. It yields the protein CASSLTGTQQYF.

This chain joins TRBV25-1 and TRBJ2-2; D not resolved. V was shortened by 1 base and J by 3 bases, with 6 bases between the two germline ends. The CDR3 contains 14 residues. Germline V gives CDR1 MGHDK, CDR2 SYGVNS. The CDR3 sequence: CASSESGHTGELFF. The CDR3 nucleotides read TGTGCCAGCAGTGAATCTGGGCACACCGGGGAGCTGTTTTTT. The variable domain in full, completed from reference TRBV25-1 and TRBJ2-2, reads EADIYQTPRYLVIGTGKKITLECSQTMGHDKMYWYQQDPGMELHLIHYSYGVNSTEKGDLSSESTVSRIRTEHFPLTLESARPSHTSQYLCASSESGHTGELFFGEGSRLTVL.

V gene TRBV9 combines with J gene TRBJ2-1, with 7 nucleotides matching TRBD1. The CDR3 has 17 amino acids. The V segment lost 4 bases and the J segment 4 bases; nucleotides outside the gene matches: 14. Germline CDR1 and CDR2: SGDLS and YYNGEE. The CDR3 DNA reads as TGTGCCAGCAGCAACGGGTTATGGGGACAGAATTACAATGAGCAGTTCTTC. As protein: CASSNGLWGQNYNEQFF.

The gene calls are TRBV4-2 and TRBJ2-7, with 10 bases that match TRBD2. The CDR3 loop spans 20 amino acids. Germline CDR1 LGHNA, CDR2 YNFKEQ. V dropped 4 bases and J dropped 5; count of bases not matched to a gene: 23. The CDR3 loop is CASSPYTVGLAGVTPHEQYF. Written as DNA, the CDR3 is TGTGCCAGCAGCCCATATACCGTCGGCCTAGCGGGAGTTACCCCCCACGAGCAGTACTTC.

The chain combines TRBV28 with TRBJ1-5; D is possibly TRBD1 (5 bases). The CDR3 spans 16 residues. CDR1 and CDR2 from the germline V gene are MDHEN and SYDVKM. Deletions cut 6 bases from V and 2 bases from J, with 17 bases between. The CDR3 DNA sequence: TGTGCCAGCAGCCACTCCGGGCAGGGCCGCAATCAGCCCCAGCATTTT. It translates to CASSHSGQGRNQPQHF.

The chain recombines TRBV4-2 with TRBJ2-1; 7 bases fit TRBD2. The J segment lost 4 bases and the V segment lost 0 bases, leaving 6 bases of the junction unmatched. The germline gives CDR1 LGHNA, CDR2 YNFKEQ. The CDR3 has 16 residues. The CDR3, as DNA: TGTGCCAGCAGCCAAGAAGGTGGGAGGGTTTACAATGAGCAGTTCTTC. Protein sequence: CASSQEGGRVYNEQFF.

This sequence joins TRBV5-6 and TRBJ2-3; D is possibly TRBD2 (5 bases). Deletions cut 3 bases from V and 10 bases from J, with 15 bases between. Germline V gene sequence: CDR1 SGHDT, CDR2 YYEEEE. This CDR3 has 13 amino acids. Here the CDR3 reads CASSSHGLEAQYF. CDR3 in DNA: TGTGCCAGCAGCTCGCACGGACTTGAGGCGCAGTATTTT.

The genes are TRBV6-5 and TRBJ1-6; 7 bases match TRBD1. Unmatched junction bases numbered 8, after V lost 5 bases and J lost 7 bases. The CDR3 contains 15 residues. Germline values: CDR1 MNHEY, CDR2 SVGAGI. CDR3 loop: CASSPRGVSNSPLHF. The CDR3 DNA follows: TGTGCCAGCAGTCCCAGGGGGGTTAGCAATTCACCCCTCCACTTT.

This chain joins TRBV5-1 and TRBJ2-3; D ambiguous. The CDR3 spans 12 residues. V gave up 4 bases and J gave up 0 bases, with 3 bases separating them. Germline V gene lookup returns CDR1 SGHRS and CDR2 YFSETQ. DNA for the CDR3: TGCGCCAGCAGCGAGAGCACAGATACGCAGTATTTT. This translates into CASSESTDTQYF.

The V call is TRBV2, the J call TRBJ1-5, with unresolved D. The germline V and J ends were trimmed by 3 bases and 6 bases, with 9 bases remaining between them. This CDR3 is built from 13 residues. In germline, CDR1 is SNHLY, CDR2 FYNNEI. The CDR3 is CASSEYVSQPQHF. The CDR3 DNA sequence: TGTGCCAGCAGTGAGTACGTGAGTCAGCCCCAGCATTTT.

The rearrangement links TRBV19 to TRBJ2-7, with TRBD1 identical over 7 bases. The CDR3 runs 15 residues. The J segment lost 4 bases and the V segment lost 2 bases, leaving 8 bases of the junction unmatched. Per germline, CDR1 LNHDA and CDR2 SQIVND (reference sequence). CDR3 residues: CASSIPRYRGYEQYF. As DNA, the CDR3 is TGTGCCAGTAGTATACCTCGGTACAGGGGTTACGAGCAGTACTTC.

The rearrangement uses TRBV5-1 and TRBJ1-1, with D unresolved. The germline V gene has CDR1 SGHRS and CDR2 YFSETQ. Between the trimmed V and J ends, which lost 0 bases and 5 bases, there was a span of 5 bases. CDR3 length: 12 amino acids. The CDR3, as DNA: TGCGCCAGCAGCTTGGTCCCGACTGAAGCTTTCTTT. It encodes CASSLVPTEAFF.

V is TRBV4-1 and J is TRBJ1-1; D remains unclear. V was clipped by 0 bases and J by 4 bases, with 15 bases between them. Germline CDR1 and CDR2: MGHRA and YSYEKL. The CDR3 is made up of 16 amino acids. The chain's CDR3 is CASSQDWSGMFTEAFF. In DNA, the CDR3 is TGCGCCAGCAGCCAAGATTGGTCGGGGATGTTCACTGAAGCTTTCTTT.

The V gene is TRBV19, the J gene TRBJ1-2, with D perhaps matching TRBD1 (6 bases). Trimming stripped 2 bases from V and 7 bases from J, with 17 bases between. The CDR3 sequence is 15 residues long. Germline V gene lookup returns CDR1 LNHDA and CDR2 SQIVND (reference sequence). This chain's CDR3 is CASSIRAGDSFGYTF. Here the CDR3 DNA reads TGTGCCAGTAGTATAAGGGCAGGGGATTCTTTTGGCTACACCTTC.

This chain joins TRBV5-4 and TRBJ2-5; the match to TRBD2 covers 10 bases. CDR1 is SGHNT and CDR2 is YYREEE in the germline V gene (reference sequence). The CDR3 consists of 15 residues. V gave up 3 bases and J gave up 7 bases; unmatched junction bases: 9. CDR3: CASSSKERGGVTQYF. In nucleotides, the CDR3 is TGTGCCAGCAGCTCGAAGGAGCGGGGGGGCGTGACCCAGTACTTC.